This T cell receptor (beta chain) comes out of a study of OX40 agonist ivuxolimab in advanced cancers. Sequencing was performed with immunoSEQ multiplex PCR; in TCRdb, only in-frame clones are kept and a portion is missing. The repertoire holds around 95,000 clones, with just over 90% as singletons. Whole-study findings and limits: Relatively little clonal expansion, among the lowest observed, appeared in partial responders at 0.1-3.0 mg/kg.

This clone was found a few times. Antigen unknown. The CDR3 totals 11 residues. Germline V gene lookup returns CDR1 GTSNPN and CDR2 SVGIG (reference sequence). Trimming shortened V by 5 bases and J by 4 bases, and 8 bases separated the two germline ends. This TCR came from an adult with an advanced solid tumor such as melanoma, head and neck, liver or kidney cancer. The sequenced sample was CD4+ or CD8+ T cells sorted from blood, obtained in a trial of the OX40 agonist ivuxolimab. The chain uses TRBV30 and TRBJ1-1, with TRBD1 as a possible D gene (5 bases). The CDR3 coding sequence is TGTGCCTGGTTGAGGGGCACTGAAGCTTTCTTT. The encoded protein is CAWLRGTEAFF.